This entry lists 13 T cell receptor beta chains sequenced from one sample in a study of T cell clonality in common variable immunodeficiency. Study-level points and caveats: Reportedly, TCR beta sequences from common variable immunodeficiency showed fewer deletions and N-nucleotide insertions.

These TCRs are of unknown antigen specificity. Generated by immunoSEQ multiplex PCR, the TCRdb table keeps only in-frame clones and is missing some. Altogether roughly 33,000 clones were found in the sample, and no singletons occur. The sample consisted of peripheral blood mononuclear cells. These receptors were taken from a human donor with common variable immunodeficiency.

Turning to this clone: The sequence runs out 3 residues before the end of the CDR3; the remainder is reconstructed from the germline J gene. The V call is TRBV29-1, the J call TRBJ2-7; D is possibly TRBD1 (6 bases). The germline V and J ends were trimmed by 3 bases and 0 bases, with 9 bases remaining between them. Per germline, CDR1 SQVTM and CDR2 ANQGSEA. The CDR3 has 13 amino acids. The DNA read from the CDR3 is TGCAGCGTTGAGGAGGACAGCTCCTACGAG. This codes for CSVEEDSSYE. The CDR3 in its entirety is CSVEEDSSYEQYF.

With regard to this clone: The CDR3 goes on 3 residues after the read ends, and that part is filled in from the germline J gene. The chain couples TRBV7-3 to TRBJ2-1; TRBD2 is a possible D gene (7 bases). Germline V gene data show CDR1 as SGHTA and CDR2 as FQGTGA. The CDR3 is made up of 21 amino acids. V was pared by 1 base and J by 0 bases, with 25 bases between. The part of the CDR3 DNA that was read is TGTGCCAGCAGCTTAAGGGTTGAGGGGGGGCCCAATGTTAGCTCCTACAATGAG. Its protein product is CASSLRVEGGPNVSSYNE. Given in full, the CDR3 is CASSLRVEGGPNVSSYNEQFF. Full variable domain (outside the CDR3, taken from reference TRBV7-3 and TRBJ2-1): GAGVSQTPSNKVTEKGKYVELRCDPISGHTALYWYRQSLGQGPEFLIYFQGTGAADDSGLPNDRFFAVRPEGSVSTLKIQRTERGDSAVYLCASSLRVEGGPNVSSYNEQFFGPGTRLTVL.

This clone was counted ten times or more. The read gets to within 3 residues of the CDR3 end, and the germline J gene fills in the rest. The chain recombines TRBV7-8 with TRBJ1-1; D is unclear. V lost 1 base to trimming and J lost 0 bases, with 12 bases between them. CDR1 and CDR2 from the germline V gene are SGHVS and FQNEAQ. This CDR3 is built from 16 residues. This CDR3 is CASSLGPGPLNTEAFF. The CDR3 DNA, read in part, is TGTGCCAGCAGCTTAGGGCCGGGTCCTCTGAACACTGAA.

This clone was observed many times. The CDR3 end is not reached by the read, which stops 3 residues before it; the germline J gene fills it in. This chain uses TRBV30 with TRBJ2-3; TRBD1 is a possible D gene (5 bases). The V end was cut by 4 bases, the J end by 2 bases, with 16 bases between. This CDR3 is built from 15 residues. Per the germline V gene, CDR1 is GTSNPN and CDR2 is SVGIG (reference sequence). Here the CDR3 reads CAWNPLGPNTDTQYF. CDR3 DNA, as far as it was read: TGTGCCTGGAACCCCTTGGGGCCCAACACAGATACG.

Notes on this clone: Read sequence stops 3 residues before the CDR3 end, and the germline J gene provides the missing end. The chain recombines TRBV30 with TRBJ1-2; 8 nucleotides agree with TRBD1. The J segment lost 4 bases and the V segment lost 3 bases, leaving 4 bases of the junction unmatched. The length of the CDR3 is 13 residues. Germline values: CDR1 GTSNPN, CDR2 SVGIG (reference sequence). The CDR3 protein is CAWRATGGYGYTF. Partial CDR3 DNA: TGTGCCTGGAGAGCTACAGGGGGCTATGGC.

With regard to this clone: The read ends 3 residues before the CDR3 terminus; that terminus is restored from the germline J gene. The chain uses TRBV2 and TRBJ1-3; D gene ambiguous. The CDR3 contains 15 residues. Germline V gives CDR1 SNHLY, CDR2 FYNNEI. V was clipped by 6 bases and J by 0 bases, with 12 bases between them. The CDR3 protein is CASRSQTYSGNTIYF. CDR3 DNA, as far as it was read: TGTGCCAGCAGATCACAGACATACTCTGGAAACACC.

Partial CDR3 DNA: TGTGCCAGCAGCTCCCCTGGTGCGGCTAGCACAGATACG. Amino acids: CASSSPGAASTDT. The whole CDR3 sequence reads CASSSPGAASTDTQYF. The genes are TRBV7-8 and TRBJ2-3; D call uncertain. The read comes to an end 3 residues before the CDR3 does, leaving the germline J gene to fill in the end. This CDR3 comprises 16 residues. CDR1 SGHVS and CDR2 FQNEAQ come from the germline V gene. The V gene lost 4 bases and the J gene lost 0 bases, with 14 bases spanning the gap.

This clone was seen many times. CDR3 region: CASSLEGGTGPQHF. Partial CDR3 DNA: TGTGCCAGCAGCTTAGAAGGAGGGACTGGGCCC. The chain joins TRBV7-2 to TRBJ1-5; D perhaps matches TRBD1 (5 bases). Sequencing ends 3 residues short of the CDR3 end; the germline J gene provides the rest. This CDR3 is built from 14 residues. V was clipped by 1 base and J by 9 bases, with 13 bases between them. CDR1 is SGHTA, CDR2 FQGNSA, per germline.

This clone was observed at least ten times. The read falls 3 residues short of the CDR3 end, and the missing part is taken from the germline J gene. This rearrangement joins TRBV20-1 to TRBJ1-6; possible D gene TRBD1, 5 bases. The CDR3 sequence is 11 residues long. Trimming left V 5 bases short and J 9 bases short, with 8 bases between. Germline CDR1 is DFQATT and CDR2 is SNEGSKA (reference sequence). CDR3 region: CSAGRGSPLHF. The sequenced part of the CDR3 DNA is TGCAGTGCTGGGAGGGGTTCACCC.

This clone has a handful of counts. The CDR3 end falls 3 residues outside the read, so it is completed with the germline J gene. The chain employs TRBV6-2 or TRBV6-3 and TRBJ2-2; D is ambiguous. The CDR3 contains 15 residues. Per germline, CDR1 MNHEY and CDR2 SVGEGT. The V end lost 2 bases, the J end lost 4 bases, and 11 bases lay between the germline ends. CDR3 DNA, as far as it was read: TGTGCCAGCAGTTACGGCTCACCGGGCACCGGGGAG. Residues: CASSYGSPGTGE. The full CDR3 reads CASSYGSPGTGELFF.

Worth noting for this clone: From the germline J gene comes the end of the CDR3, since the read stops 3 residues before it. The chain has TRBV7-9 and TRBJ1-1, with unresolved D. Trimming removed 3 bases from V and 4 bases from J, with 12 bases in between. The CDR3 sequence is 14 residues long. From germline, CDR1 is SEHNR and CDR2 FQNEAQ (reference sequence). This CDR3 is CASSLSSRGTEAFF. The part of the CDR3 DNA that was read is TGTGCCAGCAGCTTGTCCTCGCGGGGCACTGAA.

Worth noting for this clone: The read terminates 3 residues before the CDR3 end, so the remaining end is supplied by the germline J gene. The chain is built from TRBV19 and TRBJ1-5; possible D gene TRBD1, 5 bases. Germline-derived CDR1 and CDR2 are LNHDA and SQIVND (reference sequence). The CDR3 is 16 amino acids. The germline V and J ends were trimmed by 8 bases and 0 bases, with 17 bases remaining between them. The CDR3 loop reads CASSPTGGISNQPQHF. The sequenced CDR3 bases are TGTGCCAGTTCTCCAACCGGGGGTATTAGCAATCAGCCC.

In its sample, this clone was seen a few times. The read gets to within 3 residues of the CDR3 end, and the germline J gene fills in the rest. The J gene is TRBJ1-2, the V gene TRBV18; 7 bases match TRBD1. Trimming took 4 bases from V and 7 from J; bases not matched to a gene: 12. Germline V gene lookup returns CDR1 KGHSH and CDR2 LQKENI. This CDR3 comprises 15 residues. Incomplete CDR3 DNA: TGTGCCAGCTCACAACAGGGGAATAGGGTCACTGGC. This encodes CASSQQGNRVTG. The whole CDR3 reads CASSQQGNRVTGYTF.